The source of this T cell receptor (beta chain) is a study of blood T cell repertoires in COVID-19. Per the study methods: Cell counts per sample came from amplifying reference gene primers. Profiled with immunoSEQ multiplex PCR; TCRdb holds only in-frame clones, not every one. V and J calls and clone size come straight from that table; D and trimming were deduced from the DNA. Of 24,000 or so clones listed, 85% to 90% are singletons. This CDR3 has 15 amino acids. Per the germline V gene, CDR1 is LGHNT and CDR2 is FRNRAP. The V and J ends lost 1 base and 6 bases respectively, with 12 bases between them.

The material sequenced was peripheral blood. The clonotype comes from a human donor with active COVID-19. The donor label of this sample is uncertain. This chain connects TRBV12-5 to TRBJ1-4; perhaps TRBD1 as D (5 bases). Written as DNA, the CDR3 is TGTGCTAGTGGTTTGGGGACCGGGACTCATGAAAAACTGTTTTTT. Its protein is CASGLGTGTHEKLFF.